This TCR beta chain was sequenced for a study of T cell responses to AZD1222 COVID-19 vaccine. Study results and caveats: At baseline, just six or seven AZD1222 recipients tested seropositive. When two AZD1222 doses had been given, Spike-specific TCR breadth and depth rose. Donors were mostly white British, more females; clonal diversity possibly underestimated.

A remark on this clone: Its antigen is not known.

Method: immunoSEQ multiplex PCR; TCRdb's copy keeps in-frame clones and lacks some. The data contain 45,000 or so clones, 90% of them singletons. Combined were second doses at about 4 or about 12 weeks. The V gene's germline CDR1 is LGHNA and CDR2 YNFKEQ. The CDR3 consists of 17 residues. Trimming removed 1 base from V and 0 bases from J, with 12 bases in between. The sample was peripheral blood, taken 28 days after the second AZD1222 dose. The rearrangement joins TRBV4-2 to TRBJ1-4; D remains ambiguous. The receptor's source is an adult who received the AZD1222 COVID-19 vaccine. The CDR3 bases are TGTGCCAGCAGCCAAGGCTCAAGGGTCGCAACTAATGAAAAACTGTTTTTT. This codes for CASSQGSRVATNEKLFF.